One T cell receptor beta chain is described in this entry. Its cognate antigen is unknown. Stated treatment: some 19 received Ad26.COV2.S at low or high dose, single or two shots; 5 received placebo; per-sample allocation not given. After the first vaccine or placebo injection, samples were drawn on day 63. The data stem from a study of Ad26.COV2.S vaccination and SARS-CoV-2 variants. Findings of the study overall: Measurements of TCR breadth and depth may have given underestimates of the total T cell responses.

CDR3 length: 12 amino acids. Germline V CDR1 and CDR2: SGHTA, FQGNSA. Trimming stripped 1 base from V and 6 bases from J, with 6 bases between. This table comes from immunoSEQ multiplex PCR, and its TCRdb copy is limited to in-frame clones, with some not included. The sample has more than 300,000 clones, approximately 90% seen once. This TCR came from a person between 18 and 65 years old who received the Ad26.COV2.S COVID-19 vaccine or a placebo. The rearrangement links TRBV7-2 to TRBJ1-2; D is unclear. The source material was peripheral blood, sampled in a trial of Ad26.COV2.S vaccine versus placebo. The CDR3 here is CASSLDGDGYTF. The CDR3 DNA reads as TGTGCCAGCAGCTTAGACGGTGATGGCTACACCTTC.